The rows below give T cell receptor beta chains drawn from one sample of a study of a mutant IDH1 vaccine in newly diagnosed glioma. Their cognate antigens are unknown. Some clones are missing from TCRdb's copy, which holds only in-frame ones; the method was immunoSEQ multiplex PCR. The sample yields tens of thousands of clones, around 80% seen once. The sequencing here drew on PBMCs, taken from a glioma patient whose treatment included an IDH1 peptide vaccine. These receptors were taken from a woman between 35 and 50 years old with glioma. The CDR3 runs from the conserved cysteine through the conserved F or W. A D gene is named only where the DNA matches it firmly. Clone size is given for some rows only: seen once, a few or many times, or a class if the clone is expanded.

-	TRBV5-8	TRBD1	TRBJ1-2	TGTGCCAGCAGCTTGGGGGGGACAGTTGACTATGGCTACACCTTC	CASSLGGTVDYGYTF
-	TRBV9	TRBD2	TRBJ2-3	TGTGCCAGCAGCGTACGCAGCGGGGGAAGGTCTGCGAGCACAGATACGCAGTATTTT	CASSVRSGGRSASTDTQYF
-	TRBV10-1	TRBD1	TRBJ1-2	TGCGCCAGCAGTGAGAAGGACAGGGGTAAAAGGACTAACTATGGCTACACCTTC	CASSEKDRGKRTNYGYTF
-	TRBV4-3	TRBD1	TRBJ1-1	TGCGCCAGCAGCCAAGATATAGGGGGAGGGACAGCTAACACTGAAGCTTTCTTT	CASSQDIGGGTANTEAFF
-	TRBV2	-	TRBJ1-2	TGTGCCAGCAGTGAAGGCGGGGGGGCTAACTATGGCTACACCTTC	CASSEGGGANYGYTF
-	TRBV13	-	TRBJ2-3	TGTGCCAGCAGCGGGCCGCACCCCCCAAGCACAGATACGCAGTATTTT	CASSGPHPPSTDTQYF
-	TRBV6-5	TRBD2	TRBJ2-7	TGTGCCAGCAGTTACTCTAAGCGGGGGGGCTCCTACGAGCAGTACTTC	CASSYSKRGGSYEQYF
-	TRBV7-7	-	TRBJ1-3	TGTGCTAGCAGCTCTGAGGTTGGAAAAGGAAACACCATATATTTT	CASSSEVGKGNTIYF
-	TRBV4-3	TRBD1	TRBJ1-2	TGCGCCAGCAGCCAAGAACAGGGGGGCTATGGCTACACCTTC	CASSQEQGGYGYTF
-	TRBV2	TRBD1	TRBJ2-1	TGTGCCAGCACATCGTCAGGGGGATTACTTGCTTCGCCCTACAATGAGCAGTTCTTC	CASTSSGGLLASPYNEQFF
-	TRBV15	TRBD1	TRBJ1-1	TGTGCCACCAGCCAACAGGGGAAGGTCGGGATGAACACTGAAGCTTTCTTT	CATSQQGKVGMNTEAFF
-	TRBV7-2	-	TRBJ2-5	TGTGCCAGCAGCTTTTCCGGCGGGGGCGGGGAGACCCAGTACTTC	CASSFSGGGGETQYF
-	TRBV14	-	TRBJ2-5	TGTGCCAGCAGCCAAGTGAATAGTGGGGAGACCCAGTACTTC	CASSQVNSGETQYF
-	TRBV30	-	TRBJ1-2	TGTGCCTGGACTTTTGACAGGCTCTCCTATGGCTACACCTTC	CAWTFDRLSYGYTF
-	TRBV13	TRBD1	TRBJ1-2	TGTGCCAGCAGCTCGTCACAGGGGAACTATGGCTACACCTTC	CASSSSQGNYGYTF
-	TRBV15	TRBD1	TRBJ1-4	TGTGCCACCAGCAGAGGTGAGGGGGCTGAAAGACTGTTTTTT	CATSRGEGAERLFF
once	TRBV27	-	TRBJ1-2	TGTGCCAGCAGTTTCTGGACGTACTATGGCTACACCTTC	CASSFWTYYGYTF
-	TRBV7-9	-	TRBJ1-1	TGTGCCAGCAGCCCGGGTGGGGGGCGCACTGAAGCTTTCTTT	CASSPGGGRTEAFF
-	TRBV6-6	TRBD1	TRBJ1-2	TGTGCCAGCAGTCCTGGGACAGTAAGGGACTATGGCTACACCTTC	CASSPGTVRDYGYTF
-	TRBV7-2	-	TRBJ2-5	TGTGCCAGCAGCTCGTGGGGGGAAGAGACCCAGTACTTC	CASSSWGEETQYF
-	TRBV30	-	TRBJ1-3	TGTGCCTGGAGGGTTAGGGACTCTGGAAACACCATATATTTT	CAWRVRDSGNTIYF
-	TRBV11-2	-	TRBJ2-2	TGTGCCAGCAGACGGCCTGGGAGGGGGGGTATAGGAACCGGGGAGCTGTTTTTT	CASRRPGRGGIGTGELFF
-	TRBV4-1	-	TRBJ1-5	TGCGCCAGCAGCCAGGCCGGGACTCTGGGGGCAAATCAGCCCCAGCATTTT	CASSQAGTLGANQPQHF
-	TRBV5-5	-	TRBJ2-3	TGTGCCAGCAGCTTGCACAGCACAGATACGCAGTATTTT	CASSLHSTDTQYF
-	TRBV7-6	TRBD2	TRBJ2-7	TGTGCCAGCAGCCTCCCCGGGGGGGCGACCGAGCAGTACTTC	CASSLPGGATEQYF
-	TRBV5-8	-	TRBJ2-7	TGTGCCAGCAGCTTGGACGGAGGGGGGGGCCAAAGTCCCTACGAGCAGTACTTC	CASSLDGGGGQSPYEQYF
-	TRBV4-3	TRBD1	TRBJ1-2	TGCGCCAGCAGCCAAGATGGACAGGGCTATGGCTACACCTTC	CASSQDGQGYGYTF
-	TRBV5-1	-	TRBJ1-3	TGCGCCAGCAGCGTTCCTCAGGGTCCCCCTGGAAACACCATATATTTT	CASSVPQGPPGNTIYF
-	TRBV2	-	TRBJ1-4	TGTGCCAGCAGTGCGGGGGGGCCCTGGGAAAAACTGTTTTTT	CASSAGGPWEKLFF
-	TRBV7-3	TRBD1	TRBJ1-1	TGTGCCAGCAGCGCAGGGGGGGAAGCTTTCTTT	CASSAGGEAFF
-	TRBV2	TRBD1	TRBJ1-2	TGTGCCAGCAGTCCCGAGACAGGGGGCTTTGGCTACACCTTC	CASSPETGGFGYTF
-	TRBV14	-	TRBJ1-5	TGTGCCAGCAGCGGAGGGGTCAATCAGCCCCAGCATTTT	CASSGGVNQPQHF
-	TRBV7-8	-	TRBJ2-7	TGTGCCAGCAGCTTAGAAAGGGCGGGCGCCTACGAGCAGTACTTC	CASSLERAGAYEQYF
-	TRBV2	TRBD1	TRBJ2-7	TGTGCCAGCAGTAACAGGGGCCACGAGCAGTACTTC	CASSNRGHEQYF
-	TRBV25-1	-	TRBJ2-7	TGTGCCAGCAGGGCGTATGGGGGTGCCGAGCAGTACTTC	CASRAYGGAEQYF
medium-sized	TRBV4-3	TRBD2	TRBJ2-5	TGCGCCAGCAGCCAAGGGAACTGGCGGGGGGCGGAGACCCAGTACTTC	CASSQGNWRGAETQYF
-	TRBV5-1	-	TRBJ2-6	TGCGCCAGCAGCTTGGTACAGCAAGTAATCTCTGGGGCCAACGTCCTGACTTTC	CASSLVQQVISGANVLTF
-	TRBV5-1	TRBD1	TRBJ1-2	TGCGCCAGCAACCCCGGACAGGGCTATGGCTACACCTTC	CASNPGQGYGYTF
-	TRBV29-1	TRBD1	TRBJ2-1	TGCAGCGTTGCAGGACAGGGGGCGAACCGAAATGAGCAGTTCTTC	CSVAGQGANRNEQFF
-	TRBV10-2	TRBD1	TRBJ1-6	TGCGCCAGCCTTTCCCCGACAGGGGTTGTATTGGGTTCACCCCTCCACTTT	CASLSPTGVVLGSPLHF
-	TRBV28	-	TRBJ1-2	TGTGCCAGCAGTTCAGAATACTGGGGCTACACCTTC	CASSSEYWGYTF
-	TRBV9	-	TRBJ1-5	TGTGCCAGCAGCGTAGAGGACGGGAGGGATCAGCCCCAGCATTTT	CASSVEDGRDQPQHF
few	TRBV2	-	TRBJ2-1	TGTGCCAGCAGTGTTCCGGGGGCCAAGCAGTTCTTC	CASSVPGAKQFF
-	TRBV28	TRBD1	TRBJ1-2	TGTGCCAGCAGTAAGTTAGGGGGCCCTTACTATGGCTACACCTTC	CASSKLGGPYYGYTF
-	TRBV5-5	TRBD1	TRBJ1-2	TGTGCCAGCAGCCCAAGGGACAGGCGATCTAACTATGGCTACACCTTC	CASSPRDRRSNYGYTF
-	TRBV7-9	TRBD1	TRBJ2-1	TGTGCCAGCAGCTCAACGGACAGGGGCTCGTCGGGGAATGAGCAGTTCTTC	CASSSTDRGSSGNEQFF
-	TRBV7-2	-	TRBJ1-1	TGTGCCAGCAGCTTAGTAACAGGCGGGGGGAGCACTGAAGCTTTCTTT	CASSLVTGGGSTEAFF
once	TRBV9	-	TRBJ1-4	TGTGCCAGCAGCGTAGCGGCGACGGGGGCCCTTCGGGAAAAACTGTTTTTT	CASSVAATGALREKLFF
-	TRBV15	-	TRBJ1-4	TGTGCCACCAGCAGAGAGGGGGGGATTGAAAAACTGTTTTTT	CATSREGGIEKLFF
-	TRBV7-9	TRBD1	TRBJ1-6	TGTGTCAGCAGCTCCCTTAGAGGATTGGACAGGGTTCATCTCCACTTT	CVSSSLRGLDRVHLHF
-	TRBV5-1	-	TRBJ1-2	TGCGCCAGCAGCTCCCAGGGGCAGGTTGGTGGCTACACCTTC	CASSSQGQVGGYTF